The 16 T cell receptor beta chains below come from one sample, sequenced in a study of blood T cell repertoires in COVID-19. The method was immunoSEQ multiplex PCR; TCRdb's version includes in-frame clones alone and lacks a portion of them. The sample has under 75,000 clones; roughly 76% are singletons. Sequenced material: peripheral blood. These receptors were collected from a woman older than 75 with acute or convalescent COVID-19.

The genes are TRBV16 and TRBJ1-5; D is possibly TRBD1 (6 bases). Trimming cost V 6 bases and J 7 bases, with 13 bases left between them. CDR1 is KGHSY and CDR2 is FQNENV in the germline V gene. The CDR3 consists of 13 residues. CDR3 protein: CASSRNRVQPQHF. The CDR3 DNA reads TGTGCCAGCAGTCGCAACAGGGTACAGCCCCAGCATTTT.

As DNA, the CDR3 is TGCGCCAGCAGCTTGGTTCTAGCGGGAGATACGCAGTATTTT. This gives the protein CASSLVLAGDTQYF. V gene TRBV5-1 combines with J gene TRBJ2-3; 8 bases fit TRBD2. J was trimmed by 5 bases and V by 0 bases; bases with no gene match: 2. The germline CDR1 and CDR2 sequences are SGHRS and YFSETQ. CDR3 length equals 14 residues.

The CDR3 nucleotides read TGTGCCAGTAGTATAGCCTCAGGGGCTAATGAAAAACTGTTTTTT. This encodes CASSIASGANEKLFF. The chain links TRBV19 to TRBJ1-4; a weak D match, TRBD1 (6 bases). Germline-derived CDR1 and CDR2 are LNHDA and SQIVND (reference sequence). V lost 1 base to trimming and J lost 3 bases, with 9 bases between them. The CDR3 contains 15 residues. Filled out from reference TRBV19 and TRBJ1-4, the complete variable domain reads DGGITQSPKYLFRKEGQNVTLSCEQNLNHDAMYWYRQDPGQGLRLIYYSQIVNDFQKGDIAEGYSVSREKKESFPLTVTSAQKNPTAFYLCASSIASGANEKLFFGSGTQLSVL.

The sample holds a few counts of this clone. The chain employs TRBV28 and TRBJ1-6; a possible D gene is TRBD1 (6 bases). The V end lost 5 bases, the J end lost 7 bases, and 15 bases lay between the germline ends. In germline, CDR1 is MDHEN, CDR2 SYDVKM. This CDR3 spans 15 amino acids. Here the CDR3 DNA reads TGTGCCAGCAGTCAGGCAGGGGTTGGGAATTCACCCCTCCACTTT. Its protein is CASSQAGVGNSPLHF. The full variable domain, its missing parts supplied by reference TRBV28 and TRBJ1-6, is DVKVTQSSRYLVKRTGEKVFLECVQDMDHENMFWYRQDPGLGLRLIYFSYDVKMKEKGDIPEGYSVSREKKERFSLILESASTNQTSMYLCASSQAGVGNSPLHFGNGTRLTVT.

This clone showed up just once. V gene TRBV6-2 or TRBV6-3 combines with J gene TRBJ2-2; 13 bases line up with TRBD2. V lost 5 bases and J lost 6; bases outside the gene matches: 3. Per germline, CDR1 MNHEY and CDR2 SVGEGT. The CDR3 has 15 residues. In DNA, the CDR3 is TGTGCCAGCAGTCAGACTAGCGGGAGGTCCGGGGAGCTGTTTTTT. This sequence encodes CASSQTSGRSGELFF.

The table lists this clone with a few counts. The V gene is TRBV6-2 or TRBV6-3, the J gene TRBJ2-1; D possibly corresponds to TRBD2 (6 bases). This CDR3 has 11 amino acids. The germline CDR1 and CDR2 sequences are MNHEY and SVGEGT. V lost 5 bases and J lost 13, with 12 bases in between. The CDR3, as DNA: TGTGCCAGCAGTAATAGCGGAAAACAGTTCTTC. Its translation: CASSNSGKQFF.

The sample holds a few counts of this clone. The J gene is TRBJ1-1, the V gene TRBV27; 7 positions agree with TRBD1. The CDR3 length is 14 residues. Germline lookup yields CDR1 MNHEY and CDR2 SMNVEV (reference sequence). Losses at the gene ends were 5 bases for V and 6 bases for J; bases not matched to a gene: 9. The CDR3 DNA reads as TGTGCCAGCAGTCCCACGGGACAGATCCCTGAAGCTTTCTTT. This translates into CASSPTGQIPEAFF.

V is TRBV18 and J is TRBJ1-1, with D perhaps TRBD1 (5 bases). CDR1 is KGHSH, CDR2 LQKENI, per germline. This CDR3 has 14 residues. V dropped 5 bases and J dropped 3 bases, with 13 bases sitting between them. This CDR3 is CASSASGADTEAFF. DNA for the CDR3: TGTGCCAGCTCAGCGAGTGGGGCGGACACTGAAGCTTTCTTT.

This clone appeared a single time. This chain connects TRBV19 to TRBJ1-5; D possibly corresponds to TRBD1 (5 bases). Trimming pared 1 base from V and 0 bases from J, leaving 10 bases between. The CDR3 contains 16 residues. Germline V CDR1 and CDR2: LNHDA, SQIVND (reference sequence). Here the CDR3 DNA reads TGTGCCAGTAGTATAGCGGGGGGGTATAGCAATCAGCCCCAGCATTTT. The encoded protein is CASSIAGGYSNQPQHF. The entire variable domain, with the rest obtained from reference TRBV19 and TRBJ1-5, is as follows: DGGITQSPKYLFRKEGQNVTLSCEQNLNHDAMYWYRQDPGQGLRLIYYSQIVNDFQKGDIAEGYSVSREKKESFPLTVTSAQKNPTAFYLCASSIAGGYSNQPQHFGDGTRLSIL.

In its sample, this clone was seen many times. J is TRBJ2-5 and V is TRBV28; TRBD2 matches at 9 bases. The V and J ends lost 5 bases and 2 bases, in that order; junction bases with no gene match: 30. CDR1 and CDR2 (germline): MDHEN, SYDVKM. The CDR3 is 23 amino acids. The CDR3 reads CASSARTLADYFSGSGRQETQYF. In nucleotides, the CDR3 is TGTGCCAGCAGTGCGAGGACGCTCGCTGACTATTTTAGCGGGAGTGGGAGACAAGAGACCCAGTACTTC.

V gene TRBV4-2 combines with J gene TRBJ2-7; tentatively, D is TRBD2 (6 bases). This CDR3 has 15 residues. Trimming pared 0 bases from V and 3 bases from J, leaving 12 bases between. The V gene's germline CDR1 is LGHNA and CDR2 YNFKEQ. Here the CDR3 DNA reads TGTGCCAGCAGCCAAGAACAAGAAGCGGGCTACGAGCAGTACTTC. Translation gives CASSQEQEAGYEQYF.

The chain is built from TRBV14 and TRBJ1-2; perhaps TRBD1 as D (6 bases). This CDR3 comprises 15 residues. Germline V gives CDR1 SGHDN, CDR2 FVKESK. Trimming took 2 bases from V and 0 from J, leaving 10 bases between them. Here the CDR3 reads CASSQQTGPNYGYTF. DNA of the CDR3: TGTGCCAGCAGCCAACAGACAGGACCTAACTATGGCTACACCTTC.

The chain employs TRBV5-1 and TRBJ2-2; 8 bases fit TRBD1. V lost 2 bases and J lost 3; bases outside the gene matches: 6. Germline V lookup: CDR1 SGHRS, CDR2 YFSETQ. The CDR3 covers 16 residues. CDR3 nucleotide sequence: TGCGCCAGCAGCTTCCAGGGGGCGGTGGACACCGGGGAGCTGTTTTTT. It specifies CASSFQGAVDTGELFF.

The chain employs TRBV5-4 and TRBJ2-7; 9 positions agree with TRBD1. CDR3 length equals 11 residues. With 4 bases clipped from V and 10 bases from J, the junction kept 3 bases outside the gene matches. CDR1 and CDR2 (germline): SGHNT, YYREEE (reference sequence). CDR3 protein: CASSAGQGQYF. CDR3 sequence (DNA): TGTGCCAGCAGCGCGGGACAGGGACAGTACTTC.

The chain uses TRBV7-2 and TRBJ2-3; 8 bases match TRBD1. Germline assignment: CDR1 SGHTA and CDR2 FQGNSA. Trimming cost V 2 bases and J 4 bases; bases outside gene matches: 14. The CDR3 contains 18 residues. CDR3 sequence: CASSLWGPDRAVADTQYF. The DNA for the CDR3 is TGTGCCAGCAGCTTATGGGGACCGGACAGGGCGGTGGCAGATACGCAGTATTTT.

This chain joins TRBV29-1 and TRBJ2-3; perhaps TRBD1 as D (6 bases). The germline CDR1 and CDR2 sequences are SQVTM and ANQGSEA. This CDR3 region has 12 residues. The V end lost 6 bases, the J end lost 5 bases, and 12 bases lay between the germline ends. CDR3 protein: CSVIQGRDTQYF. DNA of the CDR3: TGCAGCGTCATTCAGGGGCGAGATACGCAGTATTTT.